Following are 20 T cell receptor beta chains from one sample sequenced in a study of shared clonotypes between healthy human individuals. Profiled with immunoSEQ multiplex PCR; TCRdb holds only in-frame clones, not every one. This sample has 300,000 to 350,000 clones, with around four fifths found just once. Sequencing used memory CD4+ T cells sorted from blood. The subset: CD45RA-negative fraction. These receptors came from a young man in good health.

This clone is a singleton in its sample. The rearrangement joins TRBV11-2 to TRBJ2-1, with 8 positions matching TRBD1. Germline lookup yields CDR1 SGHAT and CDR2 FQNNGV. The CDR3 contains 16 residues. J gave up 4 bases and V 5 bases, and 10 bases lay outside the gene matches. This CDR3 reads CASSRIGQGPYNEQFF. In nucleotides, the CDR3 is TGTGCCAGCAGCCGGATTGGACAGGGACCTTACAATGAGCAGTTCTTC.

This clone has just a few counts. This specimen includes other DNA sequences encoding the same CDR3. The chain is built from TRBV6-1 and TRBJ1-5; D gene uncertain. The germline V and J ends were trimmed by 4 bases and 1 base, with 11 bases remaining between them. This CDR3 is built from 15 residues. Germline CDR1 MNHNS, CDR2 SASEGT. DNA for the CDR3: TGTGCCAGCAGTGTACCAGGAAGAAGCAATCAGCCCCAGCATTTT. As protein: CASSVPGRSNQPQHF.

The V call is TRBV15, the J call TRBJ1-5; weak D call: TRBD1 (5 bases). Looked up from germline, CDR1 is LNHNV and CDR2 is YYDKDF (reference sequence). This CDR3 is 16 amino acids long. V was shortened by 7 bases and J by 6 bases, with 22 bases between the two germline ends. CDR3 sequence reads: CATTLFARAGSQPQHF. The CDR3 DNA follows: TGTGCCACCACCTTATTCGCGAGGGCAGGGAGTCAGCCCCAGCATTTT.

The chain employs TRBV29-1 and TRBJ2-2, with 8 bases fitting TRBD1. This CDR3 contains 14 residues. Germline CDR1 SQVTM, CDR2 ANQGSEA. With 7 bases clipped from V and 2 bases from J, the junction kept 6 bases outside the gene matches. The CDR3 spells CSAWTGLNTGELFF. As DNA, the CDR3 is TGCAGCGCTTGGACAGGGCTAAACACCGGGGAGCTGTTTTTT.

V is TRBV28 and J is TRBJ2-7, with 9 bases matching TRBD1. This CDR3 is built from 15 residues. V lost 6 bases and J lost 5; bases outside the gene matches: 11. Per the germline V gene, CDR1 is MDHEN and CDR2 is SYDVKM. CDR3 amino acids: CASRRGGTGPHEQYF. The CDR3 coding sequence is TGTGCCAGCAGACGCGGCGGGACAGGGCCCCACGAGCAGTACTTC. The complete variable domain, with remaining parts taken from reference TRBV28 and TRBJ2-7, reads DVKVTQSSRYLVKRTGEKVFLECVQDMDHENMFWYRQDPGLGLRLIYFSYDVKMKEKGDIPEGYSVSREKKERFSLILESASTNQTSMYLCASRRGGTGPHEQYFGPGTRLTVT.

J is TRBJ1-3 and V is TRBV25-1; D might be TRBD1 (5 bases). Trimming stripped 8 bases from V and 0 bases from J, with 8 bases between. Germline V lookup: CDR1 MGHDK, CDR2 SYGVNS. CDR3 size: 13 residues. In DNA, the CDR3 is TGTGCCAGCGCGGGACTCTCTGGAAACACCATATATTTT. This encodes CASAGLSGNTIYF.

The genes are TRBV6-1 and TRBJ2-3; D not certain. This CDR3 is 13 amino acids long. Trimming stripped 3 bases from V and 9 bases from J, with 13 bases between. The germline CDR1 and CDR2 sequences are MNHNS and SASEGT. CDR3 in DNA: TGTGCCAGCAGTGATCGTACGGTCCTCACGCAGTATTTT. It yields the protein CASSDRTVLTQYF.

The rearrangement links TRBV5-1 to TRBJ1-6, with TRBD1 as a possible D gene (5 bases). Per germline, CDR1 SGHRS and CDR2 YFSETQ. V was pared by 4 bases and J by 9 bases, with 17 bases between. The CDR3 is made up of 15 amino acids. The CDR3 sequence is CASSLRGRGSSPLHF. The CDR3 DNA reads as TGCGCCAGCAGCCTCCGGGGGAGGGGAAGTTCACCCCTCCACTTT.

The J gene is TRBJ2-2, the V gene TRBV19, with D perhaps TRBD1 or TRBD2 (5 bases each). There are 15 residues in the CDR3. The V gene's germline CDR1 is LNHDA and CDR2 SQIVND (reference sequence). Trimming shortened V by 1 base and J by 5 bases, and 11 bases separated the two germline ends. CDR3 residues: CASSIGDPRTGELFF. CDR3 DNA sequence: TGTGCCAGTAGTATAGGGGACCCGAGGACCGGGGAGCTGTTTTTT.

This chain connects TRBV7-3 to TRBJ2-1; D is unclear. Germline CDR1 is SGHTA and CDR2 is FQGTGA. Deletions cut 1 base from V and 6 bases from J, with 7 bases between. This CDR3 has 13 amino acids. The CDR3 DNA is TGTGCCAGCAGCTTAAATAAGGGCAATGAGCAGTTCTTC. Its translation: CASSLNKGNEQFF.

This clone was seen more than once but under ten times. The chain recombines TRBV6-6 with TRBJ2-3, with 10 positions matching TRBD2. Germline-derived CDR1 and CDR2 are MNHNY and SVGAGI (reference sequence). There are 16 residues in the CDR3. With V trimmed by 4 bases and J by 2 bases, 6 bases remained unmatched. In nucleotides, the CDR3 is TGTGCCAGCAGTTCCGTAGCGGGAGGTAACACAGATACGCAGTATTTT. It yields the protein CASSSVAGGNTDTQYF.

V and J are TRBV7-9 and TRBJ1-4, with D unclear. The CDR3 runs 12 residues. Germline CDR1 is SEHNR and CDR2 is FQNEAQ (reference sequence). V dropped 1 base and J dropped 8 bases, with 5 bases sitting between them. In DNA form, the CDR3 reads TGTGCCAGCAGCTTAGAGGGAGAAAAACTGTTTTTT. Protein product: CASSLEGEKLFF.

This clone was found a few times. This chain joins TRBV6-5 and TRBJ1-1, with D possibly matching TRBD1 (6 bases). Germline assignment: CDR1 MNHEY and CDR2 SVGAGI. V lost 2 bases and J 4 bases, leaving 14 bases between the germline ends. The length of the CDR3 is 15 residues. The CDR3 here is CASSYGSGDPTEAFF. In DNA form, the CDR3 reads TGTGCCAGCAGTTACGGGTCAGGGGATCCCACTGAAGCTTTCTTT.

CDR3: CASSPLKIGGTKNTEAFF. DNA of the CDR3: TGTGCCAGCTCACCTTTGAAGATAGGCGGAACGAAGAACACTGAAGCTTTCTTT. The chain links TRBV18 to TRBJ1-1; D remains ambiguous. Trimming cost V 3 bases and J 1 base, with 21 bases left between them. There are 18 residues in the CDR3. Germline CDR1 is KGHSH and CDR2 is LQKENI.

J is TRBJ2-2 and V is TRBV6-1; D is perhaps TRBD1 (6 bases). In germline, CDR1 is MNHNS, CDR2 SASEGT. V lost 0 bases to trimming and J lost 6 bases, with 8 bases between them. The CDR3 is 14 amino acids. The CDR3 loop is CASSEAKGAGELFF. The CDR3 bases are TGTGCCAGCAGTGAAGCGAAGGGGGCCGGGGAGCTGTTTTTT.

CDR3 coding DNA: TGTGCCAGCAGTCCGACGGGGGGCGCGCGGGTATATTACAATGAGCAGTTCTTC. Encoded protein: CASSPTGGARVYYNEQFF. The chain combines TRBV28 with TRBJ2-1, with D perhaps matching TRBD2 (7 bases). Germline CDR1 and CDR2: MDHEN and SYDVKM. V lost 5 bases, J lost 4 bases, and 24 bases lay in between. The CDR3 contains 18 residues.

This clone appeared many times. The V gene is TRBV6-1, the J gene TRBJ1-3; D is ambiguous. Germline CDR1 is MNHNS and CDR2 is SASEGT. V lost 6 bases, J lost 2 bases, and 8 bases lay in between. This CDR3 has 13 amino acids. CDR3 coding DNA: TGTGCCAGCAGGATGATGACTGGAAACACCATATATTTT. Protein product: CASRMMTGNTIYF.

The V and J genes are TRBV14 and TRBJ2-4; 12 positions agree with TRBD2. The CDR3 is 17 amino acids. Trimming removed 0 bases from V and 3 bases from J; junction bases left unmatched: 3. Germline loops: CDR1 SGHDN, CDR2 FVKESK. The CDR3 sequence: CASSQDSLAGGKNIQYF. CDR3 nucleotides: TGTGCCAGCAGCCAAGATTCACTAGCGGGGGGCAAAAACATTCAGTACTTC.

The chain combines TRBV10-3 with TRBJ2-1, with 8 bases lining up with TRBD1. V was clipped by 7 bases and J by 5 bases; unmatched bases: 7. Germline assignment: CDR1 ENHRY and CDR2 SYGVKD. This CDR3 is built from 14 residues. The CDR3 reads CAINPGQVDNEQFF. CDR3 nucleotide sequence: TGTGCCATCAACCCGGGACAGGTGGACAATGAGCAGTTCTTC.

V is TRBV28 and J is TRBJ2-7; D may be TRBD2 (5 bases). Trimming took off 2 bases at V and 1 base at J, with 6 bases between the two ends. Germline-derived CDR1 and CDR2 are MDHEN and SYDVKM. The CDR3 totals 13 residues. The chain's CDR3 is CASSLLASYEQYF. DNA for the CDR3: TGTGCCAGCAGTTTACTAGCTTCCTACGAGCAGTACTTC.